These 26 T cell receptor beta chains were sequenced from one sample in a study of cytomegalovirus exposure and HLA in healthy donors (dated by TCRdb to about 2017). The library was generated by the immunoSEQ multiplex PCR assay. A mixture of 60 forward primers for TCR Vbeta segments and 13 reverse primers for TCR Jbeta segments was used in the multiplex PCR. TCRdb re-hosts the immuneACCESS table, in-frame sequences only. Its copies lack some clones; in the studies checked, an unresolved V gene accounts for under half of them, and the cause for the rest is not known. A total of roughly 140,000 clones appear in this sample, over 80% of them only once. The top ten clones comprise roughly 3.4% of the sample. The sequencing sample was made of PBMCs. These receptors all come from a male donor in good health and CMV-seronegative.

This CDR3 is CASEGGRAEAFF. The CDR3 region has the DNA TGTGCCAGCGAGGGCGGAAGGGCTGAAGCTTTCTTT. J is TRBJ1-1 and V is TRBV6-5; D unresolved. Germline lookup yields CDR1 MNHEY and CDR2 SVGAGI. V lost 8 bases and J lost 6, with 13 bases in between. The CDR3 contains 12 residues.

This sequence joins TRBV7-9 and TRBJ2-5, with 7 bases aligning to TRBD2. The J call may not be correct, given that the DNA end is closer to TRBJ2-7. The CDR3 has 14 amino acids. CDR1 and CDR2 from the germline V gene are SEHNR and FQNEAQ (reference sequence). Written as DNA, the CDR3 is TGTGCCAGCAGCTTACACGGTAGCGGGTACGAGCAGTACTTC. Its protein is CASSLHGSGYEQYF.

The V gene is TRBV28, the J gene TRBJ1-2; D is perhaps TRBD1 (6 bases). Germline-derived CDR1 and CDR2 are MDHEN and SYDVKM. CDR3 length: 15 residues. Trimming pared 3 bases from V and 4 bases from J, leaving 15 bases between. The CDR3 DNA is TGTGCCAGCAGTTTCCCAGGGGCTTGGGGCTATGGCTACACCTTC. Protein product: CASSFPGAWGYGYTF.

This chain connects TRBV4-1 to TRBJ2-3; 9 nucleotides match TRBD1. The ends lost 1 base at V and 4 bases at J; junction bases unmatched: 3. The CDR3 is 15 residues long. Germline V gives CDR1 MGHRA, CDR2 YSYEKL. The CDR3 loop is CASSQGDRESDTQYF. The CDR3 coding sequence is TGCGCCAGCAGCCAAGGGGACAGGGAATCAGATACGCAGTATTTT.

The CDR3 region has the DNA TGCGCCAGCAAGCGGGGTCGAGGGGACCCTAGAGAAAAACTGTTTTTT. Protein sequence: CASKRGRGDPREKLFF. The V and J genes are TRBV5-1 and TRBJ1-4; the D gene is possibly TRBD1 (5 bases). The V and J ends lost 6 bases and 8 bases respectively, with 23 bases between them. The CDR3 loop spans 16 amino acids. In germline, CDR1 is SGHRS, CDR2 YFSETQ. Full variable domain (rest looked up from reference TRBV5-1 and TRBJ1-4): KAGVTQTPRYLIKTRGQQVTLSCSPISGHRSVSWYQQTPGQGLQFLFEYFSETQRNKGNFPGRFSGRQFSNSRSEMNVSTLELGDSALYLCASKRGRGDPREKLFFGSGTQLSVL.

V gene TRBV6-6 combines with J gene TRBJ1-3, with D tentatively TRBD1 (6 bases). Trimming pared 7 bases from V and 4 bases from J, leaving 14 bases between. CDR1 MNHNY and CDR2 SVGAGI come from the germline V gene (reference sequence). This CDR3 is 14 amino acids long. The CDR3 nucleotides are TGTGCCAGCAAACAGGGTTCTTCCGGAAACACCATATATTTT. Translating it yields CASKQGSSGNTIYF.

The CDR3 loop reads CASSQPERQSQETQYF. The CDR3 DNA follows: TGTGCCAGCAGCCAACCAGAAAGACAGAGCCAAGAGACCCAGTACTTC. The chain joins TRBV4-2 to TRBJ2-5; possible D gene TRBD1, 5 bases. Trimming stripped 2 bases from V and 1 base from J, with 14 bases between. Germline CDR1 LGHNA, CDR2 YNFKEQ. This CDR3 has 16 amino acids.

The chain links TRBV19 to TRBJ1-5; D unclear. This CDR3 spans 16 amino acids. The germline V and J ends were trimmed by 1 base and 3 bases, with 13 bases remaining between them. Germline CDR1 reads LNHDA; CDR2 reads SQIVND (reference sequence). The DNA for the CDR3 is TGTGCCAGTAGTATAGTTCATCCTGGGCTCAATCAGCCCCAGCATTTT. Encoded protein: CASSIVHPGLNQPQHF.

The chain couples TRBV11-2 to TRBJ1-2; 7 bases align to TRBD1. Germline CDR1 reads SGHAT; CDR2 reads FQNNGV. V trimming: 1 base; J trimming: 0 bases; junction bases outside the gene matches: 8. The length of the CDR3 is 17 residues. CDR3 in DNA: TGTGCCAGCAGCTTAGGAGTCAGGGGGTTCACTAACTATGGCTACACCTTC. Its protein product is CASSLGVRGFTNYGYTF.

The V and J genes are TRBV7-9 and TRBJ2-7; a possible D gene is TRBD2 (5 bases). CDR1 is SEHNR and CDR2 is FQNEAQ in the germline V gene (reference sequence). The CDR3 runs 15 residues. V was cut by 5 bases and J by 2 bases, with 16 bases left in between. The CDR3 loop reads CASSGGGSKTYEQYF. CDR3 in DNA: TGTGCCAGCAGCGGAGGCGGCAGCAAAACCTACGAGCAGTACTTC.

Notes on this clone: One junction end does not reproduce the germline sequence, and a read error may be involved. V is TRBV5-4 and J is TRBJ1-2, with D unclear. Germline CDR1 is SGHNT and CDR2 is YYREEE (reference sequence). The CDR3 consists of 16 residues. The CDR3: CASSPRGSTYGYDYTF. As DNA, the CDR3 is TGTGCCAGCAGCCCTCGAGGGTCGACTTATGGGTATGACTACACCTTC.

This clone was picked up one time. This sequence joins TRBV19 and TRBJ2-1; TRBD2 agrees at 8 bases. Germline values: CDR1 LNHDA, CDR2 SQIVND (reference sequence). J lost 9 bases, V lost 3 bases, and 10 bases had no gene match. The CDR3 totals 15 residues. The DNA for the CDR3 is TGTGCCAGTAGTATTCGCTCGGGGGGGGACGGTGAGCAGTTCTTC. It yields the protein CASSIRSGGDGEQFF.

V is TRBV6-5 and J is TRBJ2-7, with a tentative D call TRBD1 (7 bases). The germline V gene encodes CDR1 MNHEY and CDR2 SVGAGI. The CDR3 loop spans 15 amino acids. V was pared by 0 bases and J by 3 bases, with 12 bases between. The CDR3: CASSYSGQGGYEQYF. CDR3 bases: TGTGCCAGCAGTTACTCGGGGCAGGGGGGCTACGAGCAGTACTTC.

The J gene is TRBJ2-5, the V gene TRBV11-2; 8 positions match TRBD2. The CDR3 covers 15 residues. J gave up 0 bases and V 0 bases, and 0 bases lay outside the gene matches. The germline V gene has CDR1 SGHAT and CDR2 FQNNGV. The DNA of the CDR3 is TGTGCCAGCAGCTTAGAACTAGCGGACCAAGAGACCCAGTACTTC. Translating it yields CASSLELADQETQYF.

The J gene is TRBJ2-5, the V gene TRBV19; 12 positions agree with TRBD2. V shed 7 bases and J 4 bases; nucleotides not matched to a gene: 7. In germline, CDR1 is LNHDA, CDR2 SQIVND (reference sequence). The CDR3 extends over 15 amino acids. In nucleotides, the CDR3 is TGTGCCAGTACCCGACTAGCGGGGGACCGAGAGACCCAGTACTTC. Translated: CASTRLAGDRETQYF.

V usage is TRBV7-8 and J usage is TRBJ1-1; tentative D call: TRBD1 (5 bases). The V end lost 2 bases, the J end lost 0 bases, and 10 bases lay between the germline ends. The CDR3 totals 15 residues. Germline V lookup: CDR1 SGHVS, CDR2 FQNEAQ. The CDR3 region is CASSLTQGMNTEAFF. CDR3 bases: TGTGCCAGCAGCTTAACCCAGGGAATGAACACTGAAGCTTTCTTT.

The chain has TRBV15 and TRBJ1-6; possible D gene TRBD1, 6 bases. Germline lookup yields CDR1 LNHNV and CDR2 YYDKDF (reference sequence). V gave up 1 base and J gave up 7 bases, with 17 bases separating them. The CDR3 spans 17 residues. The CDR3 here is CATSRAGQPGTNSPLHF. CDR3 DNA sequence: TGTGCCACCAGCAGAGCGGGACAACCAGGCACCAATTCACCCCTCCACTTT.

V gene TRBV7-9 combines with J gene TRBJ2-3; 9 bases are a match to TRBD2. From germline, CDR1 is SEHNR and CDR2 FQNEAQ (reference sequence). J lost 2 bases, V lost 6 bases, and 6 bases had no gene match. This CDR3 has 15 residues. The CDR3 loop is CASSQTSGNTDTQYF. CDR3 nucleotide sequence: TGTGCCAGCAGTCAGACTAGCGGAAACACAGATACGCAGTATTTT.

This chain uses TRBV19 with TRBJ1-1; a possible D gene is TRBD1 (6 bases). The CDR3 spans 14 residues. V lost 5 bases and J lost 8, with 18 bases in between. Germline V gene lookup returns CDR1 LNHDA and CDR2 SQIVND (reference sequence). The chain's CDR3 is CASSLPPGQEEAFF. The CDR3 DNA is TGTGCCAGTAGTCTCCCTCCGGGACAAGAGGAAGCTTTCTTT.

The rearrangement joins TRBV13 to TRBJ2-5; TRBD1 agrees at 7 bases. The J call may not be correct, given that the DNA end is closer to TRBJ2-7. This CDR3 spans 14 amino acids. Germline assignment: CDR1 PRHDT and CDR2 FYEKMQ (reference sequence). CDR3 amino acids: CASSLGTGVNEQYF. DNA of the CDR3: TGTGCCAGCAGCTTAGGAACAGGGGTGAACGAGCAGTACTTC.

The chain joins TRBV5-1 to TRBJ2-1; 11 positions match TRBD2. This CDR3 is built from 17 residues. CDR1 is SGHRS and CDR2 is YFSETQ in the germline V gene. Germline trimming cut 3 bases from V and 3 bases from J; bases unmatched to any gene: 8. The CDR3, as DNA: TGCGCCAGCAGCTCCTGGACTAGCGGGTCCCTCTACAATGAGCAGTTCTTC. Its protein is CASSSWTSGSLYNEQFF.

The chain couples TRBV6-1 to TRBJ1-1; 8 positions agree with TRBD1. CDR3 length: 19 residues. Germline V gives CDR1 MNHNS, CDR2 SASEGT. The ends lost 2 bases at V and 0 bases at J; junction bases unmatched: 14. The CDR3 DNA is TGTGCCAGCAGTGAAATGGGAAGAAGGACAGGGAGGATGAACACTGAAGCTTTCTTT. Protein sequence: CASSEMGRRTGRMNTEAFF.

This sequence joins TRBV11-2 and TRBJ2-2, with 11 bases that match TRBD2. Losses at the gene ends were 5 bases for V and 1 base for J; bases not matched to a gene: 3. CDR1 SGHAT and CDR2 FQNNGV come from the germline V gene. The CDR3 is 16 residues long. The CDR3 loop reads CASSRGLAGNTGELFF. In DNA form, the CDR3 reads TGTGCCAGCAGCCGAGGACTAGCGGGGAACACCGGGGAGCTGTTTTTT. The full variable domain, in which reference TRBV11-2 and TRBJ2-2 provide the parts outside the CDR3, is EAGVAQSPRYKIIEKRQSVAFWCNPISGHATLYWYQQILGQGPKLLIQFQNNGVVDDSQLPKDRFSAERLKGVDSTLKIQPAKLEDSAVYLCASSRGLAGNTGELFFGEGSRLTVL.

This chain links TRBV7-3 with TRBJ2-1; 12 positions match TRBD1. The CDR3 runs 14 residues. The ends lost 4 bases at V and 7 bases at J; junction bases unmatched: 2. Germline V gene data show CDR1 as SGHTA and CDR2 as FQGTGA. CDR3 protein: CASSWGQGANEQFF. Here the CDR3 DNA reads TGTGCCAGCAGCTGGGGACAGGGGGCGAATGAGCAGTTCTTC.

This clone was seen only once. The chain uses TRBV2 and TRBJ2-1, with D hard to call. This CDR3 contains 15 residues. V shed 10 bases and J shed 0 bases, with 16 bases lying between them. Germline values: CDR1 SNHLY, CDR2 FYNNEI. DNA of the CDR3: TGTGCCATTTCTAACCCCACCTACTCCTACAATGAGCAGTTCTTC. Translation: CAISNPTYSYNEQFF.

The chain couples TRBV19 to TRBJ2-2; 7 bases map to TRBD2. J was trimmed by 7 bases and V by 7 bases; bases with no gene match: 18. This CDR3 has 17 residues. The germline V gene encodes CDR1 LNHDA and CDR2 SQIVND (reference sequence). CDR3 sequence (DNA): TGTGCCAGTATCGAAAAGGGAGGGTACGTCTATGGCGGGGAGCTGTTTTTT. Translating gives CASIEKGGYVYGGELFF.